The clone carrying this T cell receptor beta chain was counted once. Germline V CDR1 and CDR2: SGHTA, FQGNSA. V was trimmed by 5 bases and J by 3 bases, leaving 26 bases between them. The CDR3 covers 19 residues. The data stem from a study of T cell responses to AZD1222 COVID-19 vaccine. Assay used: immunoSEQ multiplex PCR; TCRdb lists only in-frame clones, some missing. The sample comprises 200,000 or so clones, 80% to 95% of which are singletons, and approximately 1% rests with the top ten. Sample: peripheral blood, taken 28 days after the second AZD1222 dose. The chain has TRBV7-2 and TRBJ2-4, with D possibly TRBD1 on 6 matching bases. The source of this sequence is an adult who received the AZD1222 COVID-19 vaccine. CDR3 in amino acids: CASSPRVGARTASKNIQYF. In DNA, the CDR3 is TGTGCCAGCAGCCCCAGAGTGGGGGCGAGGACTGCCAGCAAAAACATTCAGTACTTC.